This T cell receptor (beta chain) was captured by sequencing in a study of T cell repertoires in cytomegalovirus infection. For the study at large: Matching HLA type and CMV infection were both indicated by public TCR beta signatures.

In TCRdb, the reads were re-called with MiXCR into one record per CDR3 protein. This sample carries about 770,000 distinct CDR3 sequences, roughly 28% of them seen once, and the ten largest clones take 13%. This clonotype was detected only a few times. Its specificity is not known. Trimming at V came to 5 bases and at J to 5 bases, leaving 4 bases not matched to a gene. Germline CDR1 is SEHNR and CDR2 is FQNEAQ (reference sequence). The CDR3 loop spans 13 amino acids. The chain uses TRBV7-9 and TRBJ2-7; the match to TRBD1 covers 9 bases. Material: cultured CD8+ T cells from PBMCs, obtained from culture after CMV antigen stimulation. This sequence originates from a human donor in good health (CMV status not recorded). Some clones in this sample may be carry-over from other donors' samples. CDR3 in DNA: TGTGCCAGCAGCACAAGGGACAGGGACGAGCAGTACGTC. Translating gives CASSTRDRDEQYV.